This T cell receptor (beta chain) was observed in a study of cytomegalovirus exposure and HLA in healthy donors. Healthy bone marrow donors supplied every sample. The PCR was carried out with 60 Vbeta primers and 13 Jbeta primers. In the authors' workflow: In a later analysis, of around 85 million unique beta chains, some 10 million appeared in at least two donors. The protocol was immunoSEQ multiplex PCR, while the TCRdb copy is restricted to in-frame clones and leaves out a portion. V and J calls and clone size come straight from that table; D and trimming were deduced from the DNA. The table has about 130,000 clones, about 81% seen once; the top ten hold 5.5% to 7.5%. Trimming took 6 bases from V and 0 from J, leaving 17 bases between them. Germline lookup yields CDR1 SGHRS and CDR2 YFSETQ. This CDR3 has 16 residues.

Sequencing was carried out using PBMCs. The rearrangement links TRBV5-1 to TRBJ2-3; D perhaps matches TRBD2 (6 bases). The TCR comes from a woman between 40 and 50 years old in good health and CMV-seropositive. The CDR3 nucleotides are TGCGCCAGCATACCTTATTGGGGGGATAGCACAGATACGCAGTATTTT. As protein: CASIPYWGDSTDTQYF.